The 25 T cell receptor beta chains given below trace back to one sample, sequenced in a study of blood T cells in healthy people across ages. PCR was performed a second time for 7 to 11 cycles using a sample-barcoded 5' primer and a J-beta primer mix. TCRdb called the 5' RACE reads again in MiXCR, with one record for every CDR3 protein. The sample holds some 1,000,000 distinct CDR3 sequences, 20% to 25% seen once. In addition, the sample was reused for a study of T cells of mothers and their children.

The sample consisted of blood. These receptors were obtained from a girl aged 2 to 10 in good health.

This clonotype was observed a handful of times. The chain recombines TRBV13 with TRBJ2-7; 8 positions agree with TRBD1. The germline gives CDR1 PRHDT, CDR2 FYEKMQ (reference sequence). This CDR3 region has 16 residues. Trimming at V came to 6 bases and at J to 5 bases, leaving 15 bases not matched to a gene. The CDR3 nucleotides are TGTGCCAGCAGAGGCACGTCGGACAGGGTAAAACACGAGCAGTACTTC. Amino acid sequence: CASRGTSDRVKHEQYF.

The rearrangement links TRBV3-1 to TRBJ1-3, with 10 bases matching TRBD1. CDR1 is LGHDT, CDR2 YNNKEL, per germline (reference sequence). The V and J ends lost 4 bases and 3 bases, in that order; junction bases with no gene match: 6. This CDR3 region has 16 residues. As DNA, the CDR3 is TGTGCCAGCAGCCCCGGGACAGGGGTTTTTGGAAACACCATATATTTT. Protein product: CASSPGTGVFGNTIYF.

Note on this clonotype: At one end the junction does not follow the germline gene, possibly because of a read error. The chain carries TRBV27 and TRBJ2-5, with 7 bases identical to TRBD1. Per the germline V gene, CDR1 is MNHEY and CDR2 is SMNVEV (reference sequence). The CDR3 totals 15 residues. CDR3 in amino acids: CASSLTGVSREIQYF. The CDR3 DNA is TGTGCCAGCAGTCTAACAGGGGTTTCCCGAGAGATCCAGTACTTC.

The chain employs TRBV12-3 or TRBV12-4 and TRBJ2-7; D not resolved. This CDR3 spans 16 amino acids. V was clipped by 4 bases and J by 0 bases, with 16 bases between them. CDR3 region: CASSSSLGQASYEQYF. The CDR3 coding sequence is TGTGCCAGCAGTTCGTCCCTAGGGCAGGCCTCCTACGAGCAGTACTTC.

In its sample, this clonotype was seen a few times. One end of the junction is discordant with germline, which a read error may explain. CDR3 coding DNA: TGTGCCAGAGAGGGTGCAGGGGGAGAAGGGGCCCGTCAAGGCTGGCTTTTT. This translates into CAREGAGGEGARQGWLF. The V gene is TRBV6-2 or TRBV6-3, the J gene TRBJ2-2; TRBD1 agrees at 7 bases. Per the germline V gene, CDR1 is MNHEY and CDR2 is SVGEGT. The CDR3 has 17 amino acids.

The chain joins TRBV14 to TRBJ2-7; no definite D call. Trimming stripped 4 bases from V and 3 bases from J, with 16 bases between. The CDR3 has 15 amino acids. Germline-derived CDR1 and CDR2 are SGHDN and FVKESK. The CDR3 protein is CASSRTYSLIYEQYF. CDR3 nucleotide sequence: TGTGCCAGCAGCCGTACGTATTCCCTTATCTACGAGCAGTACTTC.

J is TRBJ2-6 and V is TRBV6-5; no clear D gene. Germline V gene sequence: CDR1 MNHEY, CDR2 SVGAGI. The CDR3 runs 13 residues. The V end was cut by 7 bases, the J end by 2 bases, with 6 bases between. CDR3 sequence reads: CASTTPGANVLTF. CDR3 DNA: TGTGCCAGCACCACGCCTGGGGCCAACGTCCTGACTTTC.

This chain links TRBV5-1 with TRBJ2-7, with unresolved D. Looked up from germline, CDR1 is SGHRS and CDR2 is YFSETQ. The CDR3 has 17 residues. The V and J ends lost 1 base and 0 bases respectively, with 17 bases between them. This chain's CDR3 is CASSLRSGQISSYEQYF. In nucleotides, the CDR3 is TGCGCCAGCAGCTTGAGATCGGGTCAGATCAGCTCCTACGAGCAGTACTTC.

This clonotype was counted between two and nine times. CDR3 region: CASSYTGDGGTQYF. In nucleotides, the CDR3 is TGTGCCAGCAGTTACACAGGGGATGGTGGGACCCAGTACTTC. The rearrangement uses TRBV6-5 and TRBJ2-5, with 7 nucleotides matching TRBD1. This CDR3 comprises 14 residues. From germline, CDR1 is MNHEY and CDR2 SVGAGI. The trim removed 2 bases at V and 7 bases at J, leaving 7 bases unmatched.

The chain combines TRBV5-1 with TRBJ2-4; TRBD1 is a possible D gene (5 bases). The CDR3 consists of 15 residues. V lost 4 bases, J lost 0 bases, and 11 bases lay in between. Germline CDR1 reads SGHRS; CDR2 reads YFSETQ. CDR3 amino acids: CASSQGQLAKNIQYF. CDR3 DNA sequence: TGCGCCAGCAGCCAGGGCCAGCTAGCCAAAAACATTCAGTACTTC.

The table lists this clonotype with a few counts. The chain joins TRBV6-5 to TRBJ2-4; unclear D gene. V lost 6 bases and J 0 bases, leaving 12 bases between the germline ends. This CDR3 region has 15 residues. The germline CDR1 and CDR2 sequences are MNHEY and SVGAGI. The DNA for the CDR3 is TGTGCCAGCAGCCCCTCGATGCTAGCCAAAAACATTCAGTACTTC. It is translated as CASSPSMLAKNIQYF.

This clonotype was recorded a few times. The V gene is TRBV7-9, the J gene TRBJ2-5, with TRBD1 matching over 10 bases. Trimming at V came to 4 bases and at J to 4 bases, leaving 9 bases not matched to a gene. The CDR3 runs 16 residues. Per the germline V gene, CDR1 is SEHNR and CDR2 is FQNEAQ (reference sequence). As DNA, the CDR3 is TGTGCCAGCAGCTCACAGGGACAGGGGAAGGGAGAGACCCAGTACTTC. Translating gives CASSSQGQGKGETQYF.

In its sample, this clonotype was seen a few times. This chain connects TRBV24-1 to TRBJ2-1; D remains unclear. V shed 3 bases and J shed 5 bases, with 25 bases lying between them. Germline CDR1 KGHDR, CDR2 SFDVKD. The CDR3 sequence is 19 residues long. The DNA of the CDR3 is TGTGCCACCAGTGATGGGTCCCGAAGAGCTGGTAGGTTGGACAATGAGCAGTTCTTC. Translating it yields CATSDGSRRAGRLDNEQFF.

The rearrangement joins TRBV19 to TRBJ1-5; tentative D call: TRBD1 (6 bases). The CDR3 consists of 15 residues. V lost 5 bases and J lost 4, with 15 bases in between. Germline CDR1 is LNHDA and CDR2 is SQIVND (reference sequence). The CDR3 bases are TGTGCCAGTAGTTTATCTGGACAGTGGAATCAGCCCCAGCATTTT. It specifies CASSLSGQWNQPQHF.

The V and J genes are TRBV5-1 and TRBJ2-2, with 9 nucleotides matching TRBD2. This CDR3 has 16 residues. Germline CDR1 is SGHRS and CDR2 is YFSETQ. Unmatched junction bases numbered 4, after V lost 3 bases and J lost 1 base. CDR3 in DNA: TGCGCCAGCAGCTACGGACTAGCGATGAACACCGGGGAGCTGTTTTTT. This encodes CASSYGLAMNTGELFF. Using reference TRBV5-1 and TRBJ2-2 for the parts outside the CDR3, the full variable domain is KAGVTQTPRYLIKTRGQQVTLSCSPISGHRSVSWYQQTPGQGLQFLFEYFSETQRNKGNFPGRFSGRQFSNSRSEMNVSTLELGDSALYLCASSYGLAMNTGELFFGEGSRLTVL.

This clonotype has a handful of counts. This chain connects TRBV28 to TRBJ1-3; 7 bases align to TRBD1. The CDR3 has 16 amino acids. J gave up 6 bases and V 5 bases, and 13 bases lay outside the gene matches. CDR1 is MDHEN and CDR2 is SYDVKM in the germline V gene. CDR3: CASSRADRVILNTIYF. As DNA, the CDR3 is TGTGCCAGCAGTCGAGCCGACAGGGTTATCTTAAACACCATATATTTT. The whole variable domain, remainder taken from reference TRBV28 and TRBJ1-3, is DVKVTQSSRYLVKRTGEKVFLECVQDMDHENMFWYRQDPGLGLRLIYFSYDVKMKEKGDIPEGYSVSREKKERFSLILESASTNQTSMYLCASSRADRVILNTIYFGEGSWLTVV.

This chain uses TRBV4-3 with TRBJ1-1; D not certain. The CDR3 loop spans 15 amino acids. Trimming removed 1 base at V and 4 bases at J, with 13 bases between. The germline gives CDR1 LGHNA, CDR2 YSLEER. Here the CDR3 DNA reads TGCGCCAGCAGCCAAGCTCGCCACCGGGGCACTGAAGCTTTCTTT. This codes for CASSQARHRGTEAFF.

The chain combines TRBV29-1 with TRBJ2-5; no clear D gene. This CDR3 region has 11 residues. Germline V CDR1 and CDR2: SQVTM, ANQGSEA. Trimming took off 5 bases at V and 5 bases at J, with 9 bases between the two ends. CDR3 protein: CSVQLGETQYF. The CDR3 DNA is TGCAGCGTTCAGCTAGGGGAGACCCAGTACTTC.

The rearrangement links TRBV12-3 or TRBV12-4 to TRBJ2-2, with D unresolved. The CDR3 contains 12 residues. The V and J ends lost 8 bases and 7 bases respectively, with 11 bases between them. As DNA, the CDR3 is TGTGCCAGCCGGGCATACTTCGGGGAGCTGTTTTTT. This codes for CASRAYFGELFF.

The count of this clonotype is one. The chain carries TRBV4-1 and TRBJ2-3; the D gene is possibly TRBD2 (6 bases). Trimming pared 9 bases from V and 9 bases from J, leaving 22 bases between. The CDR3 runs to 14 residues. CDR1 and CDR2 from the germline V gene are MGHRA and YSYEKL. The CDR3 DNA is TGCGCCAGTAGGGACGGGGGAAGCCGTCCCACGCAGTATTTT. Translated, it gives CASRDGGSRPTQYF.

This clonotype turned up a few times. This sequence joins TRBV29-1 and TRBJ2-5, with a possible D match to TRBD1 (5 bases). The CDR3 contains 15 residues. V dropped 6 bases and J dropped 1 base, with 18 bases sitting between them. Germline assignment: CDR1 SQVTM and CDR2 ANQGSEA. This CDR3 is CSVGLRLPVQETQYF. Written as DNA, the CDR3 is TGCAGCGTGGGGCTCCGTCTCCCGGTCCAAGAGACCCAGTACTTC. The full variable domain, its missing parts supplied by reference TRBV29-1 and TRBJ2-5, is SAVISQKPSRDICQRGTSLTIQCQVDSQVTMMFWYRQQPGQSLTLIATANQGSEATYESGFVIDKFPISRPNLTFSTLTVSNMSPEDSSIYLCSVGLRLPVQETQYFGPGTRLLVL.

The genes are TRBV20-1 and TRBJ2-5; D gene uncertain. The CDR3 extends over 13 amino acids. The germline CDR1 and CDR2 sequences are DFQATT and SNEGSKA (reference sequence). The V end was cut by 3 bases, the J end by 7 bases, with 15 bases between. The CDR3 nucleotides read TGCAGTGCTAGTGATCTAGACGTGGCGACCCAGTACTTC. Amino acid sequence: CSASDLDVATQYF.

This clonotype occurred a few times. The chain is built from TRBV24-1 and TRBJ2-3; D gene uncertain. The CDR3 extends over 12 amino acids. Trimming stripped 5 bases from V and 5 bases from J, with 7 bases between. Germline lookup yields CDR1 KGHDR and CDR2 SFDVKD. CDR3 DNA: TGTGCCACCAGTGGTGGAGTAGATACGCAGTATTTT. Translating gives CATSGGVDTQYF.

The rearrangement joins TRBV3-1 to TRBJ2-5; perhaps TRBD1 as D (6 bases). CDR3 length: 15 residues. Trimming shortened V by 6 bases and J by 2 bases, and 16 bases separated the two germline ends. In germline, CDR1 is LGHDT, CDR2 YNNKEL (reference sequence). Written as DNA, the CDR3 is TGTGCCAGCAGTTTAACCGGACAGCTACAAGAGACCCAGTACTTC. It translates to CASSLTGQLQETQYF.

V gene TRBV7-2 combines with J gene TRBJ2-5, with 7 bases identical to TRBD2. The J call could be wrong; TRBJ2-7 is a better fit for the DNA end. Germline assignment: CDR1 SGHTA and CDR2 FQGNSA. CDR3 length: 19 amino acids. CDR3 DNA: TGTGCCAGCGGCGCGCAAGCGGGATTCCCTTTTGGCAACTCCTACGAGCAGTACTTC. Amino acid sequence: CASGAQAGFPFGNSYEQYF.